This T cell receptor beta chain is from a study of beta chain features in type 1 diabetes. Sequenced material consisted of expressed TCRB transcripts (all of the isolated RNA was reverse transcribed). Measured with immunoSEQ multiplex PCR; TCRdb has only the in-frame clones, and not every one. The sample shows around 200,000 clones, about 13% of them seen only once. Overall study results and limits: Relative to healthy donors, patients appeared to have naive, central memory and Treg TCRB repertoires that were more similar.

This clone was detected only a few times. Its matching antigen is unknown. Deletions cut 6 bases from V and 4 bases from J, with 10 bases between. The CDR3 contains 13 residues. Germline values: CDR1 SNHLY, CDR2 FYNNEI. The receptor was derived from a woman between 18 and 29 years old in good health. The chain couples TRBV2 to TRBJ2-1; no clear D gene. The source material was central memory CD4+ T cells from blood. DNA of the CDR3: TGTGCCAGCAGGGCTGAGACTTACAATGAGCAGTTCTTC. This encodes CASRAETYNEQFF.